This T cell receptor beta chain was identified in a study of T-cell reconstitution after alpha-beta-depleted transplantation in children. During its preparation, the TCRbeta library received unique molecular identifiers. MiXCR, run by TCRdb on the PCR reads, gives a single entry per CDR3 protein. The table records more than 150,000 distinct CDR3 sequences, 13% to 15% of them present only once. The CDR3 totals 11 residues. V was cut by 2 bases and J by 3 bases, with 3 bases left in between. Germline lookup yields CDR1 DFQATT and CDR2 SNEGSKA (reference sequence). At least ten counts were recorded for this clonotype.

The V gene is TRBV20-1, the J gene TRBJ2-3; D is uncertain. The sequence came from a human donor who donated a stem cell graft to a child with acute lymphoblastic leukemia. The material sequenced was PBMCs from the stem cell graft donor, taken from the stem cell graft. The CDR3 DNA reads TGCAGTGCTAGATCTACAGATACGCAGTATTTT. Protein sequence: CSARSTDTQYF.